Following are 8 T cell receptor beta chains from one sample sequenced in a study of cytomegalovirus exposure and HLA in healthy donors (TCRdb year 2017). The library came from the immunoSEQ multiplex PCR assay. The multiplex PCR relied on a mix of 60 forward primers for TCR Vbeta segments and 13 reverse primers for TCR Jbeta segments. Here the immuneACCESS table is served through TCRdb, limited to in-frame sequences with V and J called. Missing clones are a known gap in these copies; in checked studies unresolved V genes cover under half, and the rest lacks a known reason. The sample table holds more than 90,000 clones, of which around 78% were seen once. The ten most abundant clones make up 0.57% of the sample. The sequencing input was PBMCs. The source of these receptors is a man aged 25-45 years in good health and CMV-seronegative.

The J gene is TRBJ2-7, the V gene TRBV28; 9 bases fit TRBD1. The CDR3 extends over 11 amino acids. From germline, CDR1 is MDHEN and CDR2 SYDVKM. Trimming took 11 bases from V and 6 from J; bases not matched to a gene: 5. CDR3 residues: CASGTGREQYV. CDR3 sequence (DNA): TGTGCCTCCGGGACAGGGCGCGAGCAGTACGTC.

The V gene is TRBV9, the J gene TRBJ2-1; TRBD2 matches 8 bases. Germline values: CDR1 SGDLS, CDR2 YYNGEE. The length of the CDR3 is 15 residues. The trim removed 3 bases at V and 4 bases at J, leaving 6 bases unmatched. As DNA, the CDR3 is TGTGCCAGCAGCGCTGCCGGGACTAGTTACAATGAGCAGTTCTTC. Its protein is CASSAAGTSYNEQFF.

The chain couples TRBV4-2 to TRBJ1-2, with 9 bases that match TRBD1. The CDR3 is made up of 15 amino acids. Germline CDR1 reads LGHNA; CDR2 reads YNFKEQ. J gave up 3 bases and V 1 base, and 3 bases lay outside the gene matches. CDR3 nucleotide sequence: TGTGCCAGCAGCCAAGGACAGGGGGACGACTATGGCTACACCTTC. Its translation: CASSQGQGDDYGYTF.

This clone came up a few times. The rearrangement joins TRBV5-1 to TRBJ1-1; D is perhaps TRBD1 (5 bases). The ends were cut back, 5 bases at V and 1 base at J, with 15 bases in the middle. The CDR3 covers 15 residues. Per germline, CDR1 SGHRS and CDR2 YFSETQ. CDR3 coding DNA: TGCGCCAGCAGTAACTTAGGCAGGGCGAACACTGAAGCTTTCTTT. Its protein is CASSNLGRANTEAFF.

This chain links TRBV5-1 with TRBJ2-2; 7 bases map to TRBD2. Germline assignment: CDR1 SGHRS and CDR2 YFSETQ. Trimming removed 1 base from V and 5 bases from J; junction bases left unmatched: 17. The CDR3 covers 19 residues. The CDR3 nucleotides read TGCGCCAGCAGCTTGAGTTCGTGGAGGGCTAGCGGTGAGACCGGGGAGCTGTTTTTT. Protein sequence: CASSLSSWRASGETGELFF.

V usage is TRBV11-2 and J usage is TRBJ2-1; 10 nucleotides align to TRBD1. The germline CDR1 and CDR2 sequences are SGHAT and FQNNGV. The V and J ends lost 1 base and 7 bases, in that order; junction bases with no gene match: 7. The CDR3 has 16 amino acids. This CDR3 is CASSLGGTGAFNEQFF. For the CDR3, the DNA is TGTGCCAGCAGCTTAGGGGGGACAGGGGCCTTTAATGAGCAGTTCTTC.

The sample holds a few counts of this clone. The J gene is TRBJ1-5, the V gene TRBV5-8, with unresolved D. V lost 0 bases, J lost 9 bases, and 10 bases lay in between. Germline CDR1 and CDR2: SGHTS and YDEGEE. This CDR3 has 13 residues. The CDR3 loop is CASSLGVGRPQHF. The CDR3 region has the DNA TGTGCCAGCAGCTTGGGGGTGGGCAGGCCCCAGCATTTT.

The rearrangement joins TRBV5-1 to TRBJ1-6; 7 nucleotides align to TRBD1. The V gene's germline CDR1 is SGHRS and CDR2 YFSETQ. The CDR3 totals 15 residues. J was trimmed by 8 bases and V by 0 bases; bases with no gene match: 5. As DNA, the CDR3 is TGCGCCAGCAGCTTGGGACAGGGTGGAGATTCACCCCTCCACTTT. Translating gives CASSLGQGGDSPLHF.